The 17 T cell receptor beta chains below all came from one sample that was sequenced in a study of blood T cell repertoires in COVID-19. Only in-frame clones appear in the TCRdb table, and some are missing; sequencing was by immunoSEQ multiplex PCR. Of some 100,000 clones listed, 84% are singletons. Sequencing was carried out using peripheral blood. These receptor sequences come from a woman in her fifties or sixties with acute or convalescent COVID-19.

This clone was detected only a few times. The chain employs TRBV6-5 and TRBJ1-5; D not certain. V lost 2 bases, J lost 2 bases, and 7 bases lay in between. The CDR3 length is 14 residues. The germline CDR1 and CDR2 sequences are MNHEY and SVGAGI. Written as DNA, the CDR3 is TGTGCCAGCAGTTACATGTTAGGCAATCAGCCCCAGCATTTT. Translation: CASSYMLGNQPQHF.

The chain couples TRBV27 to TRBJ1-2; no clear D gene. The CDR3 sequence is 10 residues long. Trimming removed 7 bases from V and 7 bases from J, with 7 bases in between. Looked up from germline, CDR1 is MNHEY and CDR2 is SMNVEV (reference sequence). In nucleotides, the CDR3 is TGTGCCAGCATCTACGGTGGCTACACCTTC. Its protein product is CASIYGGYTF.

The rearrangement uses TRBV5-1 and TRBJ2-2; 10 nucleotides match TRBD1. Unmatched junction bases numbered 6, after V lost 4 bases and J lost 6 bases. The CDR3 length is 15 residues. CDR1 is SGHRS and CDR2 is YFSETQ in the germline V gene. The CDR3: CASSTGQGRAGELFF. The CDR3 DNA reads as TGCGCCAGCAGCACGGGACAGGGGCGTGCCGGGGAGCTGTTTTTT. The full variable domain, in which reference TRBV5-1 and TRBJ2-2 provide the parts outside the CDR3, is KAGVTQTPRYLIKTRGQQVTLSCSPISGHRSVSWYQQTPGQGLQFLFEYFSETQRNKGNFPGRFSGRQFSNSRSEMNVSTLELGDSALYLCASSTGQGRAGELFFGEGSRLTVL.

The rearrangement links TRBV7-3 to TRBJ1-2; D unclear. The germline V gene has CDR1 SGHTA and CDR2 FQGTGA. This CDR3 is 16 amino acids long. The V and J ends lost 0 bases and 5 bases respectively, with 16 bases between them. In DNA form, the CDR3 reads TGTGCCAGCAGCTTAACGGTTTCAACACGGCGGTATGGCTACACCTTC. This translates into CASSLTVSTRRYGYTF. Complete variable domain (other parts from reference TRBV7-3 and TRBJ1-2): GAGVSQTPSNKVTEKGKYVELRCDPISGHTALYWYRQSLGQGPEFLIYFQGTGAADDSGLPNDRFFAVRPEGSVSTLKIQRTERGDSAVYLCASSLTVSTRRYGYTFGSGTRLTVV.

The V and J genes are TRBV30 and TRBJ1-2, with D possibly TRBD1 on 5 matching bases. The CDR3 spans 12 residues. Between the trimmed V and J ends, which lost 5 bases and 2 bases, there was a span of 9 bases. From germline, CDR1 is GTSNPN and CDR2 SVGIG (reference sequence). In nucleotides, the CDR3 is TGTGCCTGGGGCAGGGTAAACTATGGCTACACCTTC. It encodes CAWGRVNYGYTF.

The chain employs TRBV20-1 and TRBJ1-6; unclear D gene. The V end was cut by 3 bases, the J end by 4 bases, with 13 bases between. The CDR3 contains 15 residues. Looked up from germline, CDR1 is DFQATT and CDR2 is SNEGSKA (reference sequence). The CDR3 spells CSASRTEGYNSPLHF. In nucleotides, the CDR3 is TGCAGTGCTAGTCGGACGGAGGGATATAATTCACCCCTCCACTTT.

This chain connects TRBV5-8 to TRBJ1-5; TRBD1 might be the D (5 bases). Germline V gives CDR1 SGHTS, CDR2 YDEGEE. The CDR3 has 11 amino acids. V lost 4 bases, J lost 9 bases, and 8 bases lay in between. The CDR3 nucleotides read TGTGCCAGCAGCAGAAGGGGGCCCCAGCATTTT. This encodes CASSRRGPQHF.

V is TRBV4-2 and J is TRBJ2-1, with TRBD2 matching 11 bases. This CDR3 has 15 residues. The germline V gene encodes CDR1 LGHNA and CDR2 YNFKEQ. V lost 3 bases, J lost 4 bases, and 2 bases stayed unmatched. Here the CDR3 reads CASSQGTSGYNEQFF. In DNA, the CDR3 is TGTGCCAGCAGCCAGGGGACTAGCGGATACAATGAGCAGTTCTTC.

The chain uses TRBV5-4 and TRBJ2-2, with TRBD2 matching over 8 bases. Germline CDR1 is SGHNT and CDR2 is YYREEE (reference sequence). The V gene end was trimmed by 7 bases and the J gene end by 3 bases; junction bases not matched to a gene: 8. There are 15 residues in the CDR3. CDR3 sequence reads: CASAGGARDTGELFF. The CDR3, as DNA: TGTGCCAGCGCCGGGGGGGCGCGAGACACCGGGGAGCTGTTTTTT. The complete variable domain, with remaining parts taken from reference TRBV5-4 and TRBJ2-2, reads ETGVTQSPTHLIKTRGQQVTLRCSSQSGHNTVSWYQQALGQGPQFIFQYYREEENGRGNFPPRFSGLQFPNYSSELNVNALELDDSALYLCASAGGARDTGELFFGEGSRLTVL.

V and J are TRBV6-8 and TRBJ2-2; D is possibly TRBD1 (5 bases). Germline-derived CDR1 and CDR2 are MNHGY and SAAAGT. V was pared by 8 bases and J by 1 base, with 23 bases between. The CDR3 contains 18 residues. The CDR3 coding sequence is TGTGCCAGCTACAATAACAACATCAGGGTGGGGAACACCGGGGAGCTGTTTTTT. It translates to CASYNNNIRVGNTGELFF.

About this clone: This CDR3 is also generated by other DNA sequences in the sample. The chain uses TRBV5-6 and TRBJ2-5; the match to TRBD2 covers 7 bases. Losses at the gene ends were 4 bases for V and 2 bases for J; bases not matched to a gene: 5. CDR1 is SGHDT, CDR2 YYEEEE, per germline. This CDR3 is 14 amino acids long. CDR3 region: CASSLRTRQETQYF. The CDR3 DNA is TGTGCCAGCAGCCTCAGGACTAGACAAGAGACCCAGTACTTC.

The chain uses TRBV3-1 (or the pseudogene TRBV3-2) and TRBJ1-2; the D gene is possibly TRBD1 (5 bases). Germline lookup yields CDR1 LGHDT and CDR2 YNNKEL (reference sequence). The V end lost 4 bases, the J end lost 6 bases, and 18 bases lay between the germline ends. The CDR3 is made up of 15 amino acids. The CDR3 bases are TGTGCCAGCAGCCCCCTCAGGACAAAAGGGGATGGCTACACCTTC. Translation: CASSPLRTKGDGYTF.

This chain connects TRBV6-6 to TRBJ1-4; tentative D call: TRBD1 (6 bases). The germline V gene encodes CDR1 MNHNY and CDR2 SVGAGI (reference sequence). CDR3 length: 14 amino acids. V was shortened by 2 bases and J by 7 bases, with 11 bases between the two germline ends. The CDR3 loop reads CASSYNRVLEKLFF. CDR3 DNA: TGTGCCAGCAGTTACAACAGGGTACTTGAAAAACTGTTTTTT.

This rearrangement joins TRBV28 to TRBJ1-6; D is uncertain. The CDR3 covers 15 residues. Germline CDR1 MDHEN, CDR2 SYDVKM. Trimming took off 4 bases at V and 7 bases at J, with 14 bases between the two ends. CDR3 loop: CASSSNSIRNSPLHF. DNA of the CDR3: TGTGCCAGCAGTTCAAACAGTATTCGAAATTCACCCCTCCACTTT.

V gene TRBV2 combines with J gene TRBJ2-1; D perhaps matches TRBD1 (5 bases). The germline CDR1 and CDR2 sequences are SNHLY and FYNNEI. Between the trimmed V and J ends, which lost 3 bases and 12 bases, there was a span of 18 bases. CDR3 length: 14 amino acids. The CDR3 sequence is CASSDGGHQSVQFF. CDR3 DNA sequence: TGTGCCAGCAGTGACGGCGGACACCAGTCGGTGCAGTTCTTC.

The sample holds one count of this clone. V is TRBV27 and J is TRBJ2-7; 8 nucleotides match TRBD1. V lost 5 bases and J lost 1; bases outside the gene matches: 1. Germline assignment: CDR1 MNHEY and CDR2 SMNVEV (reference sequence). The CDR3 totals 13 residues. The CDR3, as DNA: TGTGCCAGCAGTGACAGGGGATCCTACGAGCAGTACTTC. It is translated as CASSDRGSYEQYF.

This clone was found once. The CDR3 DNA reads as TGTGCCAGTGAGGGATTACACTATGGCTACACCTTC. This sequence encodes CASEGLHYGYTF. This sequence joins TRBV11-3 and TRBJ1-2; no firm D call. V shed 9 bases and J shed 3 bases, with 11 bases lying between them. This CDR3 is built from 12 residues. CDR1 and CDR2 from the germline V gene are SGHNT and YENEEA.